A selection of T cell receptor beta chains follows, all from one sample in a study of T cell clones after liver transplantation. Data came from immunoSEQ multiplex PCR; TCRdb stores just in-frame clones and leaves some out. This sample carries about 120,000 clones, about nine tenths of them seen once, and the ten largest clones take 0.65% to 0.95%. Sequenced here: CD4+ T cells from blood, sampled 12 months after liver transplant. The receptor set was obtained from a human patient who received a liver transplant. Some T cells may be the graft donor's. The CDR3 runs from the conserved cysteine through the conserved F or W. A D gene is named only where the DNA matches it firmly. Clone size appears in some rows only: once, few, many, or a class for an expanded clone.

>-|TRBD1|TRBJ1-4|TRBV6-1
CASGRQGAANEKLFF
TGTGCCAGCGGGAGACAGGGGGCTGCTAATGAAAAACTGTTTTTT
>-|TRBD2|TRBJ2-1|TRBV5-5
CASSLGFLAGAYEQFF
TGTGCCAGCAGCTTGGGTTTCCTAGCGGGAGCTTATGAGCAGTTCTTC
>-|-|TRBJ2-7|TRBV15
CATSRGPSGGYEQYF
TGTGCCACCAGCAGAGGGCCATCGGGCGGCTACGAGCAGTACTTC
>-|-|TRBJ2-7|TRBV6-1
CASSARAISSYEQYF
TGTGCCAGCAGTGCTCGGGCCATAAGCTCCTACGAGCAGTACTTC
>-|-|TRBJ1-2|TRBV28
CATKAGGYGYTF
TGTGCCACCAAGGCGGGGGGTTATGGCTACACCTTC
>-|-|TRBJ2-7|TRBV2
CASSRSGVSYEQYF
TGTGCCAGCAGCAGAAGTGGGGTCTCCTACGAGCAGTACTTC
>-|-|TRBJ1-1|TRBV6-6
CASSYSAANTEAFF
TGTGCCAGCAGTTACTCTGCCGCGAACACTGAAGCTTTCTTT
>-|-|TRBJ1-2|TRBV30
CAWSTAGGYTF
TGTGCCTGGTCAACGGCGGGAGGCTACACCTTC
>-|-|TRBJ1-1|TRBV6-5
CASRTSNTEAFF
TGTGCCAGCAGGACCTCGAACACTGAAGCTTTCTTT
>-|TRBD2|TRBJ2-1|TRBV7-9
CASSPRTSEGREQFF
TGTGCCAGCAGCCCCCGGACTAGCGAGGGGAGGGAGCAGTTCTTC
>-|-|TRBJ2-7|TRBV7-3
CASSPRAPNGYEQYF
TGTGCCAGCAGCCCCCGGGCCCCAAACGGCTACGAGCAGTACTTC
>once|-|TRBJ2-1|TRBV28
CASSSRLGGRTTDHYGQFF
TGTGCCAGCAGTTCCCGCCTAGGGGGGCGAACGACAGACCACTACGGGCAGTTCTTC
>few|-|TRBJ2-7|TRBV7-2
CASSLGGAGPAYEQYF
TGTGCCAGCAGCTTGGGTGGGGCGGGCCCTGCCTACGAGCAGTACTTC
>-|-|TRBJ1-2|TRBV29-1
CSVEDLSTGRYGYTF
TGCAGCGTTGAAGATCTTTCGACGGGACGCTATGGCTACACCTTC
>-|TRBD2|TRBJ2-1|TRBV4-1
CASSQLLAGVFNEQFF
TGCGCCAGCAGCCAGCTATTAGCGGGAGTTTTCAATGAGCAGTTCTTC
>-|TRBD1|TRBJ2-5|TRBV7-3
CASSLSGWSPGGARETQYF
TGTGCCAGCAGCTTAAGTGGTTGGTCGCCAGGGGGCGCGAGGGAGACCCAGTACTTC
>-|-|TRBJ2-2|TRBV2
CASTQEITGELFF
TGTGCCAGCACTCAGGAGATCACCGGGGAGCTGTTTTTT
>-|TRBD1|TRBJ1-1|TRBV7-8
CASSSQRRGRALDGVF
TGTGCCAGCAGCTCCCAGCGCAGGGGGCGCGCCTTGGACGGTGTCTTT
>-|-|TRBJ1-1|TRBV6-4
CASSDSDLSREVTEAFF
TGTGCCAGCAGTGACTCGGACCTCAGTAGGGAGGTAACTGAAGCTTTCTTT
>-|-|TRBJ2-1|TRBV18
CASSPNRNNNEQFF
TGTGCCAGCTCACCCAACCGGAACAACAATGAGCAGTTCTTC
>-|-|TRBJ2-2|TRBV2
CASSRVVGAEATGELFF
TGTGCCAGCAGTCGAGTCGTAGGAGCGGAAGCCACCGGGGAGCTGTTTTTT
>-|TRBD1|TRBJ1-4|TRBV2
CASSEGAHEKLFF
TGTGCCAGCAGCGAGGGGGCACATGAAAAACTGTTTTTT
>-|-|TRBJ1-2|TRBV11-2
CASSLAGQNYGYTF
TGTGCCAGCAGCTTAGCCGGACAGAACTATGGCTACACCTTC
>-|-|TRBJ1-4|TRBV7-8
CASSLPLGGATNEKLFF
TGTGCCAGCAGCTTACCCCTTGGTGGTGCAACTAATGAAAAACTGTTTTTT
>-|TRBD2|TRBJ2-2|TRBV7-2
CASSRASGNTGELFF
TGTGCCAGCAGCCGAGCTAGCGGCAACACCGGGGAGCTGTTTTTT
>-|-|TRBJ2-7|TRBV7-3
CASSPMAGYEQYF
TGTGCCAGCAGCCCGATGGCAGGCTACGAGCAGTACTTC
>many|-|TRBJ2-7|TRBV6-4
CASGFRTRRLSSYEQYF
TGTGCCAGCGGTTTTAGGACGAGGAGATTAAGCTCCTACGAGCAGTACTTC
>-|-|TRBJ2-7|TRBV4-1
CASSQLAPTLPIYEQYF
TGCGCCAGCAGCCAACTAGCCCCAACTCTACCTATCTACGAGCAGTACTTC
>-|-|TRBJ2-5|TRBV2
CASSVRGRLLQETQYF
TGTGCCAGCAGTGTTCGAGGACGGCTTCTACAAGAGACCCAGTACTTC
>few|-|TRBJ1-5|TRBV30
CAWSPNALSNQPQHF
TGTGCCTGGAGTCCGAATGCCCTGTCCAATCAGCCCCAGCATTTT
>-|TRBD2|TRBJ2-5|TRBV7-6
CASMEYGLAGGGTQYF
TGTGCCAGCATGGAGTATGGACTAGCGGGAGGTGGGACCCAGTACTTC
>-|-|TRBJ1-4|TRBV18
CASSPRAATDEKLFF
TGTGCCAGCTCACCTCGGGCGGCCACCGATGAGAAACTGTTTTTT
>-|-|TRBJ2-5|TRBV5-1
CASSLDLPETQYF
TGCGCCAGCAGCTTGGACCTGCCGGAGACCCAGTACTTC
>-|TRBD2|TRBJ2-7|TRBV6-5
CASSLTSGYEQYF
TGTGCCAGCAGTTTGACTAGCGGGTACGAGCAGTACTTC
>-|-|TRBJ2-2|TRBV6-5
CASSTLTGRSGELFF
TGTGCCAGCAGTACCCTGACAGGCCGCTCCGGGGAGCTGTTTTTT
>-|-|TRBJ2-5|TRBV30
CAWSGGAGETQYF
TGTGCCTGGAGTGGCGGGGCCGGGGAGACCCAGTACTTC
>few|-|TRBJ1-2|TRBV5-1
CASSLGTVGGYTF
TGCGCCAGCAGCTTGGGGACAGTCGGTGGCTACACCTTC
>-|-|TRBJ1-2|TRBV2
CASRSTMGSYGYTF
TGTGCCAGCAGATCTACGATGGGGAGCTATGGCTACACCTTC
>-|TRBD2|TRBJ2-5|TRBV18
CASSPSLIGTSGETQYF
TGTGCCAGCTCACCTTCGCTTATCGGGACTAGCGGAGAGACCCAGTACTTC
>-|-|TRBJ2-7|TRBV15
CATSRDLEGYEQYF
TGTGCCACCAGCAGAGATCTTGAGGGCTACGAGCAGTACTTC
>few|TRBD2|TRBJ2-3|TRBV5-1
CASSLGLAGGTDTQYF
TGCGCCAGCAGCTTGGGACTAGCGGGAGGGACAGATACGCAGTATTTT
>-|-|TRBJ2-7|TRBV2
CASSDRWSYEQYF
TGTGCCAGCAGTGATAGATGGTCCTACGAGCAGTACTTC
>-|-|TRBJ1-1|TRBV5-1
CASSLGARTEAFF
TGCGCCAGCAGCTTGGGGGCTCGAACTGAAGCTTTCTTT
>-|TRBD1|TRBJ2-2|TRBV5-1
CASSLSGTGSTGELFF
TGCGCCAGCAGCTTGTCCGGGACAGGGAGCACCGGGGAGCTGTTTTTT
>-|-|TRBJ2-4|TRBV28
CASTTTDLAKNIQYF
TGTGCCAGCACCACCACGGATTTAGCCAAAAACATTCAGTACTTC
>-|-|TRBJ2-2|TRBV2
CASSELGSLTGELFF
TGTGCCAGCAGTGAATTAGGAAGTCTGACCGGGGAGCTGTTTTTT
>once|-|TRBJ2-7|TRBV29-1
CSVQGGGSYEQYF
TGCAGCGTCCAAGGGGGGGGATCGTACGAGCAGTACTTC
>-|-|TRBJ2-2|TRBV18
CASSPLGGSNTGELFF
TGTGCCAGCTCACCACTCGGCGGTTCGAACACCGGGGAGCTGTTTTTT
>-|-|TRBJ1-4|TRBV7-6
CASSSAGRGQGEKLFF
TGTGCCAGCAGCTCGGCCGGACGAGGGCAGGGCGAAAAACTGTTTTTT
>-|-|TRBJ2-2|TRBV5-4
CASSLPKGQRRDTGELFF
TGTGCCAGCAGCCTGCCCAAGGGGCAACGCCGTGACACCGGGGAGCTGTTTTTT
>-|TRBD2|TRBJ2-3|TRBV7-3
CASSATSGTDTQYF
TGTGCCAGCAGCGCGACTAGCGGCACAGATACGCAGTATTTT
>-|TRBD2|TRBJ2-5|TRBV11-3
CASSFRTSGSGIETQYF
TGTGCCAGCAGCTTCCGGACTAGCGGGAGTGGGATAGAGACCCAGTACTTC
>-|-|TRBJ2-1|TRBV5-1
CASSLGGDPTYNEQFF
TGCGCCAGCAGCTTGGGTGGGGACCCCACCTACAATGAGCAGTTCTTC
>-|TRBD1|TRBJ1-2|TRBV29-1
CSVEKGQGSTNYGYTF
TGCAGCGTTGAAAAGGGACAGGGATCCACTAACTATGGCTACACCTTC
>-|TRBD2|TRBJ2-1|TRBV28
CAAGGEVIVNEQFF
TGTGCCGCGGGGGGAGAGGTTATCGTCAATGAGCAGTTCTTC
>-|TRBD2|TRBJ2-5|TRBV2
CATPDRLAGGQETQYF
TGTGCCACCCCGGATAGACTAGCGGGAGGTCAAGAGACCCAGTACTTC
>-|-|TRBJ1-5|TRBV28
CASRPVNQPQHF
TGTGCCAGCCGGCCGGTCAATCAGCCCCAGCATTTT
>-|TRBD1|TRBJ2-5|TRBV5-6
CASSSTGGRETQYF
TGTGCCAGCAGCTCGACAGGGGGCAGGGAGACCCAGTACTTC
>-|-|TRBJ1-3|TRBV18
CASSPGTTGNTIYF
TGTGCCAGCTCACCTGGAACCACTGGAAACACCATATATTTT